The rows below give T cell receptor beta chains drawn from one sample of a study of cytomegalovirus exposure and HLA in healthy donors. Only in-frame clones appear in the TCRdb table, and some are missing; sequencing was by immunoSEQ multiplex PCR. This table holds approximately 150,000 clones, around 10% found once. Sample: PBMCs. The receptors shown here come from a male donor in good health and CMV-seronegative. CDR3s include the opening cysteine and the closing phenylalanine or tryptophan. D genes are given only for firm matches. Clone size is given for some rows only: seen once, a few or many times, or a class if the clone is expanded.

.	TRBV2	TRBD1	17	TRBJ2-5	TGTGCCAGCAGTGATCGGGGGGGGACAGGGGGCCGGGAGACCCAGTACTTC	CASSDRGGTGGRETQYF
.	TRBV4-1	TRBD1	15	TRBJ1-2	TGCGCCAGCAGCCAAGTAGGGGGCGCTGACTATGGCTACACCTTC	CASSQVGGADYGYTF
.	TRBV6-6	TRBD1	16	TRBJ1-6	TGTGCCAGCAGTCCGCCGGGACAGGGAAATAATTCACCCCTCCACTTT	CASSPPGQGNNSPLHF
few	TRBV4-2	.	15	TRBJ2-5	TGTGCCAGCAGCCAAGAGGGGGCGGTAGGGGAGACCCAGTACTTC	CASSQEGAVGETQYF
.	TRBV6-1	.	11	TRBJ1-3	TGTGCCAGCGGGAGAGGAAACACCATATATTTT	CASGRGNTIYF
few	TRBV30	.	15	TRBJ1-2	TGTGCCTGGAGTGTAGGGGTGACTGGATTCAGTGGCTACACCTTC	CAWSVGVTGFSGYTF
few	TRBV4-3	.	18	TRBJ1-4	TGCGCCAGCAGCCGTGACATGACAGGAGGAAGGACTAATGAAAAACTGTTTTTT	CASSRDMTGGRTNEKLFF
few	TRBV5-1	.	16	TRBJ1-1	TGCGCCAGCAGCTTGGGTGTGGGGGGGTGGACCACTGAAGCTTTCTTT	CASSLGVGGWTTEAFF
few	TRBV15	TRBD2	16	TRBJ2-5	TGTGCCACCAGCAGGAATATAGCGGGAGAAGAAGAGACCCAGTACTTC	CATSRNIAGEEETQYF
few	TRBV6-4	.	14	TRBJ2-3	TGTGCCAGCAGTGACTCGTCCTACACAGATACGCAGTATTTT	CASSDSSYTDTQYF
.	TRBV9	.	14	TRBJ1-6	TGTGCCAGCAGCCGTCTCTCCTATAATTCACCCCTCCACTTT	CASSRLSYNSPLHF
few	TRBV28	.	15	TRBJ1-5	TGTGCCAGCAGTTTACCCGGACGGGAAAATCAGCCCCAGCATTTT	CASSLPGRENQPQHF
.	TRBV28	TRBD1	13	TRBJ1-1	TGTGCCAGCAGTGTCAACTGGAGACAGGGGGCTTTCTTT	CASSVNWRQGAFF
.	TRBV28	.	14	TRBJ1-2	TGTGCCAGCAGTTGGGGGGGAGCTAACTATGGCTACACCTTC	CASSWGGANYGYTF
.	TRBV11-2	TRBD2	17	TRBJ2-3	TGTGCCAGCAGCTTACCCAAATGGACTAGCTTCCAAGATACGCAGTATTTT	CASSLPKWTSFQDTQYF
.	TRBV11-2	.	14	TRBJ1-1	TGTGCCAGCAGCTTAGTGTACGGGAACACTGAAGCTTTCTTT	CASSLVYGNTEAFF
.	TRBV9	.	11	TRBJ1-2	TGTGCCAGCAGCGCCCCTTATGGCTACACCTTC	CASSAPYGYTF
.	TRBV5-6	TRBD1	15	TRBJ1-4	TGTGCCAGCAGCTACCGGACAGGAAAGTATGAAAAACTGTTTTTT	CASSYRTGKYEKLFF
.	TRBV6-1	TRBD2	17	TRBJ2-7	TGTGCCAGCAGTGAAAGGCTAGCGGGGGACCTTACCTACGAGCAGTACTTC	CASSERLAGDLTYEQYF
few	TRBV4-3	.	16	TRBJ2-7	TGCGCCAGCAGCCAACTCGGGACTTCTCTTACTCACGAGCAGTACTTC	CASSQLGTSLTHEQYF
few	TRBV28	.	15	TRBJ2-3	TGTGCCAGCAGTTTTCGGGGATTCCTCACAGATACGCAGTATTTT	CASSFRGFLTDTQYF
.	TRBV7-8	TRBD1	17	TRBJ2-5	TGTGCCAGCAGCTTAGGTTACAGGGGTCCGGTACAAGAGACCCAGTACTTC	CASSLGYRGPVQETQYF
.	TRBV7-9	TRBD1	16	TRBJ1-1	TGTGCCAGCAGCCGGGTGGCAGGGGGACACAACACTGAAGCTTTCTTT	CASSRVAGGHNTEAFF
few	TRBV5-4	TRBD1	14	TRBJ1-2	TGTGCCAGCAGCCCGGGGACAGGGCCCTATGGCTACACCTTC	CASSPGTGPYGYTF
.	TRBV25-1	.	14	TRBJ1-1	TGTGCCAGCAGTGAATTAGGAGAGAACACTGAAGCTTTCTTT	CASSELGENTEAFF
few	TRBV6-1	.	14	TRBJ1-2	TGTGCCAGCAGTGTGGATTATTGGGGAGGTGGCTACACCTTC	CASSVDYWGGGYTF
.	TRBV28	TRBD1	14	TRBJ2-2	TGTGCCACCGTGGGACAGTTGAACACCGGGGAGCTGTTTTTT	CATVGQLNTGELFF
few	TRBV28	TRBD1	15	TRBJ2-5	TGTGCCAGCAGAGATAAACAGGGGGCCCAAGAGACCCAGTACTTC	CASRDKQGAQETQYF
few	TRBV9	.	14	TRBJ2-3	TGTGCCAGCAGCGTAACGCGGGGCACAGATACGCAGTATTTT	CASSVTRGTDTQYF
.	TRBV2	TRBD2	19	TRBJ2-1	TGTGCCAGCAGAGGGACCGGACTAGCGGGAGGATGGTCCTACAATGAGCAGTTCTTC	CASRGTGLAGGWSYNEQFF
.	TRBV7-2	.	15	TRBJ2-7	TGTGCCAGCAGCTTATGGCGCCAGGGGAAAAACGAGCAGTACTTC	CASSLWRQGKNEQYF
.	TRBV30	TRBD2	14	TRBJ2-1	TGTGCCTGGAATCCGGGACTAGCTCTCAGTGAGCAGTTCTTC	CAWNPGLALSEQFF
.	TRBV19	TRBD2	14	TRBJ2-3	TGTGCCACGAAGACTAGCGGGAGCACAGATACGCAGTATTTT	CATKTSGSTDTQYF
few	TRBV25-1	TRBD1	12	TRBJ1-1	TGTGCCAGCAGCGACAGGGGCCCTGAAGCTTTCTTT	CASSDRGPEAFF
.	TRBV4-3	TRBD1	16	TRBJ1-4	TGCGCCAGCAGCCAAGATAGGACAGGGGGCCATGAAAAACTGTTTTTT	CASSQDRTGGHEKLFF
few	TRBV25-1	TRBD1	13	TRBJ1-2	TGTGCCAGCAGTGGTCGGACAGGGAATGGCTACACCTTC	CASSGRTGNGYTF
few	TRBV28	TRBD1	17	TRBJ1-3	TGTGCCAGCAGTCTGCCGGGACAGCCTAGCTCTGGAAACACCATATATTTT	CASSLPGQPSSGNTIYF
few	TRBV11-2	TRBD2	17	TRBJ2-5	TGTGCCAGCAGCTTAGAGGGGCTGGCGGGGGGCCTGGAGACCCAGTACTTC	CASSLEGLAGGLETQYF
few	TRBV7-9	.	15	TRBJ1-3	TGTGCCAGCAGCTTGACAGACAGGAAAAGTAGCACCATATATTTT	CASSLTDRKSSTIYF
once	TRBV7-9	.	18	TRBJ2-4	TGTGCCAGCAGCATAACGGGATCACCGAAATTAGCCAAAAACATTCAGTACTTC	CASSITGSPKLAKNIQYF
few	TRBV7-2	TRBD1	16	TRBJ2-2	TGTGCCAGCAGCCCGACGGTGGACAGGACCACCGGGGAGCTGTTTTTT	CASSPTVDRTTGELFF
few	TRBV12-5	TRBD2	16	TRBJ2-3	TGTGCTAGTGGTGTCGCCGGGACTAGCGGCACAGATACGCAGTATTTT	CASGVAGTSGTDTQYF
few	TRBV7-2	.	15	TRBJ1-1	TGTGCCAGCAGCTTAGCGATGACAGTTCCAACTGAAGCTTTCTTT	CASSLAMTVPTEAFF
.	TRBV4-2	.	15	TRBJ1-2	TGTGCCAGCAGCCAAGAGGCAGGGCTCCACTATGGCTACACCTTC	CASSQEAGLHYGYTF
few	TRBV7-7	.	13	TRBJ2-5	TGTGCCAGCAGCCCTACGAATTACGAGACCCAGTACTTC	CASSPTNYETQYF
.	TRBV18	TRBD1	14	TRBJ1-4	TGTGCCAGCTCCCCGGGACAGGGAAGTGAAAAACTGTTTTTT	CASSPGQGSEKLFF
.	TRBV5-6	.	14	TRBJ1-4	TGTGCCAGCAGCTCAACCAGGGCAGGCGAAAAACTGTTTTTT	CASSSTRAGEKLFF
.	TRBV2	TRBD1	15	TRBJ2-7	TGTGCCAGCAGTGAAGGGACAGGGCCTCCCTACGAGCAGTACTTC	CASSEGTGPPYEQYF
few	TRBV19	TRBD2	17	TRBJ2-1	TGTGCCAGTAGTCCCCCAACCGGGGGGGTTCGCTACGGTGAGCAGTTCTTC	CASSPPTGGVRYGEQFF
.	TRBV6-5	TRBD1	14	TRBJ2-2	TGTGCCAGCAGGAGGACAGGGGGGACCGGGGAGCTGTTTTTT	CASRRTGGTGELFF
.	TRBV19	.	11	TRBJ1-1	TGTGCCAGTGGGTTCAGGACTGAAGCTTTCTTT	CASGFRTEAFF
few	TRBV28	.	17	TRBJ2-7	TGTGCCAGCAGTACACTATTGGGGGAGGCCCTCCCTGTGGAGCAGTACTTC	CASSTLLGEALPVEQYF
few	TRBV7-9	TRBD1	15	TRBJ2-7	TGTGCCAGCAGTCACGGACAGGGGATTAACTACGAGCAGTACTTC	CASSHGQGINYEQYF
.	TRBV5-4	.	14	TRBJ1-4	TGTGCCAGCAGCCGAGATGCAACTAATGAAAAACTGTTTTTT	CASSRDATNEKLFF
few	TRBV7-9	.	15	TRBJ1-4	TGTGCCAGCACTCGGGGGGACGGGATAGGGGAAAAACTGTTTTTT	CASTRGDGIGEKLFF
.	TRBV6-4	TRBD2	15	TRBJ2-3	TGTGCCAGCAGTCCAGCCGGGGGGACCACAGATACGCAGTATTTT	CASSPAGGTTDTQYF
few	TRBV2	.	14	TRBJ1-3	TGTGCCAGCAGTGAACGGGGAGGAGAAAACACCATATATTTT	CASSERGGENTIYF
few	TRBV5-1	TRBD1	16	TRBJ2-7	TGCGCCAGCAGCTTACAAGGGTCAGGGGGTGACCACGAGCAGTACTTC	CASSLQGSGGDHEQYF
.	TRBV5-1	.	16	TRBJ1-4	TGCGCCAGCAGTAGCGGTCAGCTAGCAACTAATGAAAAACTGTTTTTT	CASSSGQLATNEKLFF
.	TRBV7-6	TRBD2	17	TRBJ2-5	TGTGCCAGCAGCTTAGCGCTACTAGCGGGGACCGGGGAGACCCAGTACTTC	CASSLALLAGTGETQYF